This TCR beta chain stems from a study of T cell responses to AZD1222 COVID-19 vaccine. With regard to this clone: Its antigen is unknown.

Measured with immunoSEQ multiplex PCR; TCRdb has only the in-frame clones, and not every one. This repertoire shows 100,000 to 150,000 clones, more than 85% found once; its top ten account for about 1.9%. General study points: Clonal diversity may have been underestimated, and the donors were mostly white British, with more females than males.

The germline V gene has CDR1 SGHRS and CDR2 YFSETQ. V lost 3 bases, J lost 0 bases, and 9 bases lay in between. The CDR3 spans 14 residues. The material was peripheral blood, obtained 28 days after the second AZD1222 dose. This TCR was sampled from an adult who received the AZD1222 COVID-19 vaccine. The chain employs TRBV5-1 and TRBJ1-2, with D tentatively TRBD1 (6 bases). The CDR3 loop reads CASSSGQPNYGYTF. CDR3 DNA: TGCGCCAGCAGCTCGGGACAACCTAACTATGGCTACACCTTC.